These 28 T cell receptor beta chains were all obtained from the same sample, sequenced in a study of response to subunit inactivated influenza vaccine. TCRdb fed the RT-PCR reads into MiXCR, producing one record per CDR3 protein. The data contain 400,000 to 550,000 distinct CDR3 sequences, approximately 24% of them seen just once; the ten biggest clones take up around 2%. The sequencing here drew on CD4+ T cells sorted from PBMCs, taken about 5 days after vaccination. The receptors originated from a man in his fifties who received an inactivated influenza vaccine.

This clonotype was observed a few times. This chain links TRBV7-8 with TRBJ1-5; 8 nucleotides match TRBD1. The CDR3 sequence is 16 residues long. The ends lost 2 bases at V and 4 bases at J; junction bases unmatched: 7. In germline, CDR1 is SGHVS, CDR2 FQNEAQ. CDR3: CASSLPRTGRNQPQHF. The DNA of the CDR3 is TGTGCCAGCAGCTTACCGCGGACAGGGAGGAATCAGCCCCAGCATTTT.

The chain uses TRBV20-1 and TRBJ2-7; D possibly corresponds to TRBD1 (5 bases). The CDR3 runs to 13 residues. V was pared by 0 bases and J by 7 bases, with 13 bases between. Germline CDR1 DFQATT, CDR2 SNEGSKA (reference sequence). The CDR3 region has the DNA TGCAGTGCTAGAGATTCTGGGAAGGGGGAGCAGTACTTC. Protein: CSARDSGKGEQYF.

V gene TRBV18 combines with J gene TRBJ2-2; no clear D gene. Trimming shortened V by 0 bases and J by 6 bases, and 5 bases separated the two germline ends. CDR1 KGHSH and CDR2 LQKENI come from the germline V gene. This CDR3 comprises 13 residues. The chain's CDR3 is CASSPPSAGELFF. In DNA, the CDR3 is TGTGCCAGCTCACCACCTTCAGCCGGGGAGCTGTTTTTT.

This clonotype has just a few counts. The CDR3 protein is CASSLGDRGSYEQYF. In DNA form, the CDR3 reads TGTGCCAGCAGCTTGGGGGACAGGGGCTCCTACGAGCAGTACTTC. The chain combines TRBV7-6 with TRBJ2-7, with 10 bases fitting TRBD1. Germline V gives CDR1 SGHVS, CDR2 FNYEAQ. The J segment lost 0 bases and the V segment lost 3 bases, leaving 2 bases of the junction unmatched. This CDR3 has 15 amino acids. The full variable domain, its missing parts supplied by reference TRBV7-6 and TRBJ2-7, is GAGVSQSPRYKVTKRGQDVALRCDPISGHVSLYWYRQALGQGPEFLTYFNYEAQQDKSGLPNDRFSAERPEGSISTLTIQRTEQRDSAMYRCASSLGDRGSYEQYFGPGTRLTVT.

The gene calls are TRBV29-1 and TRBJ2-7; 10 positions agree with TRBD1. From germline, CDR1 is SQVTM and CDR2 ANQGSEA. The CDR3 spans 13 residues. After removal of 6 bases from V and 5 bases from J, the junction contained 7 bases not matched to a gene. This CDR3 reads CSVGGQGYNEQYF. For the CDR3, the DNA is TGCAGCGTGGGGGGACAGGGGTATAACGAGCAGTACTTC.

The rearrangement joins TRBV5-4 to TRBJ2-1; 10 positions agree with TRBD2. The trim removed 2 bases at V and 8 bases at J, leaving 7 bases unmatched. Germline V gives CDR1 SGHNT, CDR2 YYREEE (reference sequence). The length of the CDR3 is 15 residues. CDR3 loop: CASSFEASGSYEQFF. In DNA form, the CDR3 reads TGTGCCAGCAGCTTTGAGGCTAGCGGGAGCTATGAGCAGTTCTTC.

This clonotype has only a few counts. This chain links TRBV2 with TRBJ2-1; 12 bases map to TRBD1. There are 14 residues in the CDR3. The germline V gene has CDR1 SNHLY and CDR2 FYNNEI. J lost 5 bases, V lost 8 bases, and 4 bases had no gene match. DNA for the CDR3: TGTGCCAGCTGGGGACAGGGGGCCAACAATGAGCAGTTCTTC. It codes for CASWGQGANNEQFF.

The rearrangement joins TRBV19 to TRBJ1-5, with D perhaps matching TRBD1 (5 bases). Trimming removed 8 bases from V and 2 bases from J, with 19 bases in between. From germline, CDR1 is LNHDA and CDR2 SQIVND (reference sequence). This CDR3 has 16 amino acids. The DNA of the CDR3 is TGTGCCAGTGTTCGGTCAGGGCTGGTTGGCAATCAGCCCCAGCATTTT. Its translation is CASVRSGLVGNQPQHF.

This clonotype has a handful of counts. The chain couples TRBV30 to TRBJ1-2; D call uncertain. The CDR3 length is 14 residues. Germline loops: CDR1 GTSNPN, CDR2 SVGIG (reference sequence). V was trimmed by 4 bases and J by 7 bases, leaving 19 bases between them. CDR3: CAWNPTRGSGGYTF. CDR3 sequence (DNA): TGTGCCTGGAACCCTACGAGAGGGTCTGGTGGCTACACCTTC.

The chain recombines TRBV20-1 with TRBJ2-7; D uncertain. Trimming took off 8 bases at V and 1 base at J, with 15 bases between the two ends. The CDR3 runs to 13 residues. Per the germline V gene, CDR1 is DFQATT and CDR2 is SNEGSKA (reference sequence). In nucleotides, the CDR3 is TGCAGTCCGACTTGGTCTACATCCTACGAGCAGTACTTC. It codes for CSPTWSTSYEQYF.

V usage is TRBV2 and J usage is TRBJ1-2, with 7 bases that match TRBD1. V was clipped by 3 bases and J by 8 bases; unmatched bases: 6. CDR3 length: 13 residues. CDR1 is SNHLY, CDR2 FYNNEI, per germline. The CDR3 is CASSEGGGGGYTF. CDR3 nucleotides: TGTGCCAGCAGTGAGGGAGGGGGCGGCGGCTACACCTTC.

Points on this clonotype: The conserved final phenylalanine or tryptophan is absent from the CDR3, which likely points to a read error. The V and J genes are TRBV12-3 or TRBV12-4 and TRBJ2-2; 8 nucleotides agree with TRBD1. The CDR3 extends over 15 amino acids. V was pared by 6 bases and J by 4 bases, with 7 bases of the junction left unmatched. The CDR3 nucleotides are TGTGCCAGCAGAAGACAGGGGACAGGCACCGGGGAGCTGTTTTTA. It codes for CASRRQGTGTGELFL.

The chain employs TRBV2 and TRBJ2-5, with D maybe TRBD1 (6 bases). CDR3 length: 15 residues. V lost 2 bases and J 5 bases, leaving 15 bases between the germline ends. Germline CDR1 reads SNHLY; CDR2 reads FYNNEI. CDR3 sequence reads: CASSEWGQVGETQYF. DNA of the CDR3: TGTGCCAGCAGTGAATGGGGGCAGGTGGGGGAGACCCAGTACTTC.

This rearrangement joins TRBV6-2 or TRBV6-3 to TRBJ1-2, with a weak D call TRBD1 (6 bases). CDR3 size: 14 residues. Trimming pared 4 bases from V and 0 bases from J, leaving 9 bases between. Per germline, CDR1 MNHEY and CDR2 SVGEGT. The CDR3 DNA reads TGTGCCAGCAGTTCCTGGACAGCTAACTATGGCTACACCTTC. It translates to CASSSWTANYGYTF.

At least ten counts were recorded for this clonotype. The chain recombines TRBV5-1 with TRBJ2-7, with 10 bases fitting TRBD1. The V gene's germline CDR1 is SGHRS and CDR2 YFSETQ. The V and J ends lost 3 bases and 6 bases, in that order; junction bases with no gene match: 15. The CDR3 is made up of 17 amino acids. CDR3 bases: TGCGCCAGCAGCTCCCAGATTGCCGGGACAGGGGCGCGCGAGCAGTACTTC. It specifies CASSSQIAGTGAREQYF.

This clonotype was observed a few times. This sequence joins TRBV7-9 and TRBJ2-1, with 7 nucleotides matching TRBD2. CDR3 length: 19 amino acids. Germline CDR1 reads SEHNR; CDR2 reads FQNEAQ (reference sequence). The J segment lost 1 base and the V segment lost 5 bases, leaving 17 bases of the junction unmatched. CDR3 DNA sequence: TGTGCCAGCAGCCCCGTGGACAATTTCCGGGACTATTCCTACAATGAGCAGTTCTTC. This codes for CASSPVDNFRDYSYNEQFF. The complete variable domain, with remaining parts taken from reference TRBV7-9 and TRBJ2-1, reads DTGVSQNPRHKITKRGQNVTFRCDPISEHNRLYWYRQTLGQGPEFLTYFQNEAQLEKSRLLSDRFSAERPKGSFSTLEIQRTEQGDSAMYLCASSPVDNFRDYSYNEQFFGPGTRLTVL.

A few counts support this clonotype. The chain carries TRBV20-1 and TRBJ1-5; D gene unclear. The V gene lost 2 bases and the J gene lost 0 bases, with 14 bases spanning the gap. CDR3 length equals 16 residues. Germline lookup yields CDR1 DFQATT and CDR2 SNEGSKA (reference sequence). CDR3 DNA sequence: TGCAGTGCTAGAACCAGGAACCGTATTAGCAATCAGCCCCAGCATTTT. Protein product: CSARTRNRISNQPQHF.

This chain links TRBV12-3 or TRBV12-4 with TRBJ2-3; D might be TRBD1 or TRBD2, each matching 5 bases. The CDR3 runs to 15 residues. The V end was cut by 6 bases, the J end by 4 bases, with 17 bases between. Written as DNA, the CDR3 is TGTGCCAGCAGGCCACGGGACCTCTGGGCAGATACGCAGTATTTT. Translating gives CASRPRDLWADTQYF.

This clonotype was seen a few times. The chain carries TRBV29-1 and TRBJ1-1; 7 bases match TRBD1. This CDR3 has 16 residues. The junction had 11 bases not matched to a gene; V was cut back by 3 bases and J by 1 base. Germline lookup yields CDR1 SQVTM and CDR2 ANQGSEA. The CDR3 DNA sequence: TGCAGCGTTGACTCCAGAAGACAGGGACGGAACACTGAAGCTTTCTTT. Protein sequence: CSVDSRRQGRNTEAFF.

This clonotype was seen a handful of times. The rearrangement uses TRBV29-1 and TRBJ1-2; 7 bases are shared with TRBD1. V shed 2 bases, J shed 4 bases, and the junction held 1 base outside the gene matches. The length of the CDR3 is 12 residues. Germline V lookup: CDR1 SQVTM, CDR2 ANQGSEA. CDR3 nucleotides: TGCAGCGTTGAAAACAGGGGCTATGGCTACACCTTC. Protein: CSVENRGYGYTF. Full variable domain (outside the CDR3, taken from reference TRBV29-1 and TRBJ1-2): SAVISQKPSRDICQRGTSLTIQCQVDSQVTMMFWYRQQPGQSLTLIATANQGSEATYESGFVIDKFPISRPNLTFSTLTVSNMSPEDSSIYLCSVENRGYGYTFGSGTRLTVV.

In its sample, this clonotype was seen a few times. CDR3 bases: TGTGCCAGCAGCCAAGGGTCCCAGCGGGAGATAAACATTCAGTACTTC. Encoded protein: CASSQGSQREINIQYF. The V gene is TRBV3-1, the J gene TRBJ2-4, with TRBD2 identical over 8 bases. Germline CDR1 and CDR2: LGHDT and YNNKEL (reference sequence). CDR3 length: 16 residues. V shed 1 base and J 6 bases; nucleotides not matched to a gene: 8.

The V and J genes are TRBV5-1 and TRBJ2-2; 10 nucleotides line up with TRBD2. V lost 0 bases and J lost 0; bases outside the gene matches: 5. The CDR3 spans 18 residues. CDR1 SGHRS and CDR2 YFSETQ come from the germline V gene. The CDR3 DNA is TGCGCCAGCAGCTTGGCCGTAGCGGGGGGACCGAACACCGGGGAGCTGTTTTTT. Its protein is CASSLAVAGGPNTGELFF. The full variable domain, its missing parts supplied by reference TRBV5-1 and TRBJ2-2, is KAGVTQTPRYLIKTRGQQVTLSCSPISGHRSVSWYQQTPGQGLQFLFEYFSETQRNKGNFPGRFSGRQFSNSRSEMNVSTLELGDSALYLCASSLAVAGGPNTGELFFGEGSRLTVL.

J is TRBJ2-4 and V is TRBV15; D might be TRBD1 (6 bases). The CDR3 extends over 18 amino acids. The V end lost 0 bases, the J end lost 0 bases, and 15 bases lay between the germline ends. Germline CDR1 LNHNV, CDR2 YYDKDF (reference sequence). The CDR3 sequence is CATSRDREAGEAKNIQYF. The CDR3, as DNA: TGTGCCACCAGCAGAGATCGTGAGGCAGGGGAAGCCAAAAACATTCAGTACTTC.

The rearrangement uses TRBV20-1 and TRBJ1-5, with TRBD1 as a possible D gene (5 bases). There are 14 residues in the CDR3. Germline CDR1 reads DFQATT; CDR2 reads SNEGSKA (reference sequence). Between the trimmed V and J ends, which lost 6 bases and 2 bases, there was a span of 14 bases. CDR3 in amino acids: CSASLEGGNQPQHF. As DNA, the CDR3 is TGCAGTGCCTCGCTTGAAGGGGGCAATCAGCCCCAGCATTTT.

This clonotype was recorded at least ten times. V gene TRBV7-6 combines with J gene TRBJ2-1; tentatively, D is TRBD1 or TRBD2 (5 bases each). The ends were cut back, 3 bases at V and 8 bases at J, with 8 bases in the middle. The CDR3 consists of 12 residues. Germline V gives CDR1 SGHVS, CDR2 FNYEAQ. The CDR3: CASSLRGDEQFF. CDR3 DNA: TGTGCCAGCAGCTTGCGAGGGGATGAGCAGTTCTTC.

This sequence joins TRBV7-7 and TRBJ2-5, with a weak D call TRBD2 (6 bases). CDR1 SSHAT and CDR2 FNYEAQ come from the germline V gene (reference sequence). V was pared by 3 bases and J by 9 bases, with 11 bases between. This CDR3 is built from 12 residues. The CDR3 protein is CASSLGSGAQYF. CDR3 in DNA: TGTGCCAGCAGCTTGGGATCGGGGGCCCAGTACTTC.

This clonotype was found a few times. V is TRBV5-1 and J is TRBJ2-2; D not certain. The CDR3 consists of 16 residues. CDR1 and CDR2 from the germline V gene are SGHRS and YFSETQ. V shed 4 bases and J shed 1 base, with 14 bases lying between them. CDR3 loop: CASSNPSRLNTGELFF. In DNA, the CDR3 is TGCGCCAGCAGCAATCCGTCTAGATTGAACACCGGGGAGCTGTTTTTT. Supplemented by reference TRBV5-1 and TRBJ2-2, the full variable domain reads KAGVTQTPRYLIKTRGQQVTLSCSPISGHRSVSWYQQTPGQGLQFLFEYFSETQRNKGNFPGRFSGRQFSNSRSEMNVSTLELGDSALYLCASSNPSRLNTGELFFGEGSRLTVL.

The table lists this clonotype with a few counts. The J gene is TRBJ2-7, the V gene TRBV5-1; maybe TRBD1 (5 bases). With 3 bases removed from V and 7 bases from J, the gap between germline ends came to 14 bases. The CDR3 loop spans 13 amino acids. Germline lookup yields CDR1 SGHRS and CDR2 YFSETQ. The CDR3 region is CASSYERGSEQYF. The CDR3 nucleotides are TGCGCCAGCAGCTACGAAAGGGGTAGTGAGCAGTACTTC.